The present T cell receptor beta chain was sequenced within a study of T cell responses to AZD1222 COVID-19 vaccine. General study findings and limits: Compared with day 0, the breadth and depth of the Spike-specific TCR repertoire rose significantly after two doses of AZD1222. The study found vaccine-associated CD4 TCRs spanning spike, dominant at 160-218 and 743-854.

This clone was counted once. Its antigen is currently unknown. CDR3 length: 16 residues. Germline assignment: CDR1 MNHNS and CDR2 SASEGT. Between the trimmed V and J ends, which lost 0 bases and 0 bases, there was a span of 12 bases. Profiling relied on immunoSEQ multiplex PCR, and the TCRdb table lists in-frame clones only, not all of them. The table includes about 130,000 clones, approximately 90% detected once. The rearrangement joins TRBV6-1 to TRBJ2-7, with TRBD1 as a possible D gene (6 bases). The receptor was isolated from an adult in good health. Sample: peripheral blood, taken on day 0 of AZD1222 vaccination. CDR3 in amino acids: CASSEAFGTNSYEQYF. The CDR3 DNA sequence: TGTGCCAGCAGTGAAGCGTTCGGGACAAACTCCTACGAGCAGTACTTC.